This is a list of T cell receptor beta chains from one sample in a study of T and B cells in COVID-19 patients. TCRdb reprocessed the multiplex PCR reads with MiXCR, giving one entry per CDR3 protein. The table records around 12,000 distinct CDR3 sequences, under 35% of them present only once. The source material was blood. The receptors were sampled from a human donor who had recovered from COVID-19. Each CDR3 is given with its conserved first and last residue. Each record gives: clone size, J gene, V gene, D gene, CDR3 DNA, CDR3 protein. The D gene is left open where the match is weak. Clone sizes are given selectively: once, few, many, or a class where the clone is expanded.

few | TRBJ2-1 | TRBV6-6 | TRBD2 | TGTGCCAGCAGTTACTCAACTAGCGGAAACAATGAGCAGTTCTTC | CASSYSTSGNNEQFF
many | TRBJ2-7 | TRBV5-5 | TRBD1 | TGTGCCAGCAGGGGTCTTGGACAGGGGGGGAACGAGCAGTACTTC | CASRGLGQGGNEQYF
- | TRBJ1-2 | TRBV27 | - | TGTGCCAGCAGTGTAGCTTGGGGGAACTATGGCTACACCTTC | CASSVAWGNYGYTF
- | TRBJ1-6 | TRBV5-6 | - | TGTGCCAGCAGTTCCAACCAGGGAGTCTATAATTCACCCCTCCACTTT | CASSSNQGVYNSPLHF
- | TRBJ2-4 | TRBV7-9 | - | TGTGCCAGCAGCTTAGCACGCGGCAGTGACATTCAGTACTTC | CASSLARGSDIQYF
medium-sized | TRBJ2-2 | TRBV19 | - | TGTGCCAGTGGGGGGTGGGGCGCGAACACCGGGGAGCTGTTTTTT | CASGGWGANTGELFF
few | TRBJ2-5 | TRBV27 | - | TGTGCCAGCAGCACCTGGGGTGGGGGGATGTTAGAGACCCAGTACTTC | CASSTWGGGMLETQYF
- | TRBJ2-1 | TRBV10-3 | - | TGTGCCATCAGTGAATCAAGTGGCCTGATTCAAAATGAGCAGTTCTTC | CAISESSGLIQNEQFF
- | TRBJ2-7 | TRBV6-5 | TRBD2 | TGTGCCAGCAGGAGGACTAGCGGGAGTCGCAGGGGCGAGCAGTACTTC | CASRRTSGSRRGEQYF
few | TRBJ1-2 | TRBV6-2/TRBV6-3 | - | TGTGCCAGCAGTTACGGAGGGGGGACACGCGACTATGGCTACACCTTC | CASSYGGGTRDYGYTF
few | TRBJ1-2 | TRBV27 | - | TGTGCCAGCAGTTTTTCCGGGATTTACACCTTC | CASSFSGIYTF
few | TRBJ1-1 | TRBV18 | - | TGTGCCAGCTCACTGGTCGGGGGTGAGAACACTGAAGCTTTCTTT | CASSLVGGENTEAFF
- | TRBJ1-5 | TRBV12-3/TRBV12-4 | - | TGTGCCAGCAGTTTCAATCAGCCCCAGCATTTT | CASSFNQPQHF
medium-sized | TRBJ2-7 | TRBV19 | - | TGTGCCAGTAAGGGTTCAGGGGTACGCGAGCAGTACTTC | CASKGSGVREQYF
once | TRBJ2-7 | TRBV27 | - | TGTGCCAGCAGTTTATCTGGGACAAGCTCCTACGAGCAGTACTTC | CASSLSGTSSYEQYF
- | TRBJ2-1 | TRBV11-1 | TRBD2 | TGTGCCAGCAGCCCCAGCGGGGAGGCCTACAATGAGCAGTTCTTC | CASSPSGEAYNEQFF
many | TRBJ2-6 | TRBV6-5 | - | TGTGCCAGCAGTACTCCCCCTGGGGCCAACGTCCTGACTTTC | CASSTPPGANVLTF
few | TRBJ1-6 | TRBV14 | - | TGTGCCAGCAGACGGGTCGATAATTCACCCCTCCACTTT | CASRRVDNSPLHF
- | TRBJ2-1 | TRBV7-9 | TRBD2 | TGTGCCAGCAGCTTAGCGAAGGCTAGCGGGCGCTCCTACAATGAGCAGTTCTTC | CASSLAKASGRSYNEQFF
- | TRBJ1-1 | TRBV6-5 | - | TGTGCCAGCCGCACGGCGGGAACTGAAGCTTTCTTT | CASRTAGTEAFF
- | TRBJ2-7 | TRBV27 | TRBD2 | TGTGCCAGCAGTACAAACCTAGCGGGACTAGCGGGAGTATCGTACGAGCAGTACTTC | CASSTNLAGLAGVSYEQYF
once | TRBJ2-1 | TRBV6-5 | TRBD2 | TGTGCCACCTCCGGGACTAGCGGGAGAGTAGAGCAGTTCTTC | CATSGTSGRVEQFF
many | TRBJ2-7 | TRBV6-5 | - | TGTGCCACGGGCAACTCCTACGAGCAGTACTTC | CATGNSYEQYF
medium-sized | TRBJ2-5 | TRBV11-3 | TRBD1 | TGTGCCAGCAGCTGGGACAGGGTAACAGAGACCCAGTACTTC | CASSWDRVTETQYF
few | TRBJ1-2 | TRBV7-9 | TRBD1 | TGTGCCAGCAGCCCCCCGGGACAGGGTTACTATGGCTACACCTTC | CASSPPGQGYYGYTF
- | TRBJ2-7 | TRBV6-5 | TRBD2 | TGTGCCAGCAGTGGGCGGGAGGCCGCCCCCTACGAGCAGTACTTC | CASSGREAAPYEQYF
- | TRBJ2-6 | TRBV4-3 | - | TGCGCCAGCAGCCAAGAAGCCTCCTCCTCTGGGGCCAACGTCCTGACTTTC | CASSQEASSSGANVLTF
few | TRBJ2-3 | TRBV14 | - | TGTGCCAGCAGCCTATCCAGCGGGAGCACAGATACGCAGTATTTT | CASSLSSGSTDTQYF
many | TRBJ2-7 | TRBV27 | - | TGTGCCAGCAGTTTAGGTTCAGTCCACGAGCAGTACTTC | CASSLGSVHEQYF
once | TRBJ1-6 | TRBV4-1 | TRBD1 | TGCGCCAGCAGCCAAGGGGAGACAGGGATCGGAAATTCACCCCTCCACTTT | CASSQGETGIGNSPLHF
few | TRBJ2-1 | TRBV12-3/TRBV12-4 | TRBD1 | TGTGCCAGCAGTTTCTGGGACAGGGGCGCTCAGTTCTTC | CASSFWDRGAQFF
- | TRBJ1-5 | TRBV20-1 | - | TGCAGTGCTAGTCGGCAGGGCTGGCATAGCAATCAGCCCCAGCATTTT | CSASRQGWHSNQPQHF
many | TRBJ2-6 | TRBV6-5 | - | TGTGCCAGCAGTTACGACGGTGCTGGGGCCAACGTCCTGACTTTC | CASSYDGAGANVLTF
- | TRBJ1-5 | TRBV27 | - | TGTGCTACGTCACGGAGGGCCAATCAGCCCCAGCATTTT | CATSRRANQPQHF
few | TRBJ2-6 | TRBV5-5 | TRBD1 | TGTGCCAGCAGCCAAGGGACAGGGGCTGGGGCCAACGTCCTGACTTTC | CASSQGTGAGANVLTF
many | TRBJ2-1 | TRBV30 | - | TGTGCCTGGAGTCGATGGAGCGTAGAAAATGAGCAGTTCTTC | CAWSRWSVENEQFF
- | TRBJ1-6 | TRBV4-3 | TRBD1 | TGCGCCAGCAGCCTTCGACAGGGATCACCCCTCCACTTT | CASSLRQGSPLHF
few | TRBJ2-2 | TRBV4-3 | - | TGCGCCAGCAGCCAAGATAGGAGCGGGAACACCGGGGAGCTGTTTTTT | CASSQDRSGNTGELFF
few | TRBJ2-2 | TRBV24-1 | - | TGTGCCACCAGTGATTTCCGAGGAGCCGGGGAGCTGTTTTTT | CATSDFRGAGELFF
few | TRBJ1-2 | TRBV27 | TRBD1 | TGTGCCAGCAGTTCAATGACAGGGAACTATGGCTACACCTTC | CASSSMTGNYGYTF
- | TRBJ2-7 | TRBV7-2 | - | TGTGCCAGCAGCGCAAGCTCCTACGAGCAGTACTTC | CASSASSYEQYF
medium-sized | TRBJ2-1 | TRBV29-1 | - | TGCAGCGTTGAAGCCATGCGACAGGCAGCCTACAATGAGCAGTTCTTC | CSVEAMRQAAYNEQFF
- | TRBJ2-1 | TRBV24-1 | TRBD1 | TGTGCCACCGAGACAGGGGCCTACAATGAGCAGTTCTTC | CATETGAYNEQFF
- | TRBJ1-2 | TRBV12-3/TRBV12-4 | - | TGTGCCAGCAGCTGGGGGGCGATCTATGGCTACACCTTC | CASSWGAIYGYTF
- | TRBJ1-1 | TRBV27 | - | TGTGCCAGCGGCACGAGGACTGAAGCTTTCTTT | CASGTRTEAFF
few | TRBJ1-6 | TRBV27 | - | TGTGCCAGCAGTTTGGTGGTGGGGAATTCACCCCTCCACTTT | CASSLVVGNSPLHF
- | TRBJ1-1 | TRBV27 | - | TGTGCCAGCAGTCAACCGGGACAACTGAACACTGAAGCTTTCTTT | CASSQPGQLNTEAFF
few | TRBJ2-1 | TRBV5-4 | - | TGTGCCAGCAGCTTGTTAGTTTCCCGGGACTACAATGAGCAGTTCTTC | CASSLLVSRDYNEQFF
few | TRBJ2-1 | TRBV7-2 | - | TGTGCCAGCAGTAAGAGGGGTGAGCAGTTCTTC | CASSKRGEQFF
- | TRBJ2-5 | TRBV6-5 | - | TGTGCCAGCAATTATCGAGGGGAGACCAAGTACTTC | CASNYRGETKYF
few | TRBJ1-3 | TRBV27 | TRBD1 | TGTGCCAGCAGTGAAACAGGGGCCCACCTCCCTGGAAACACCATATATTTT | CASSETGAHLPGNTIYF
- | TRBJ1-1 | TRBV19 | - | TGTGCCAGTAGTATCCGGGACGGACCGAACACTGAAGCTTTCTTT | CASSIRDGPNTEAFF
few | TRBJ1-5 | TRBV6-2/TRBV6-3 | - | TGTGCCAGCCGGCCCCCAATAGGTCGGGACCCTGCGGGCAATCAGCCCCAGCATTTT | CASRPPIGRDPAGNQPQHF